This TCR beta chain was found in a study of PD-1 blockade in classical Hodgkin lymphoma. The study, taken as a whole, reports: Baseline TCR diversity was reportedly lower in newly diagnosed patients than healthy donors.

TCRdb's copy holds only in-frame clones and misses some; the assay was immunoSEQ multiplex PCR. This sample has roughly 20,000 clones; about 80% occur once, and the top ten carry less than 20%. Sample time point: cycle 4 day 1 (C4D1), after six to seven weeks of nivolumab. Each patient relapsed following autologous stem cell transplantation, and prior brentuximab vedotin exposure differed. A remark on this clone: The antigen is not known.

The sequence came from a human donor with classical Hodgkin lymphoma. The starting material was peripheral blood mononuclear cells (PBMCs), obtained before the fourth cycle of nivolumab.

The CDR3 loop reads CASSFLGQGSKNIQYF. CDR3 coding DNA: TGTGCCAGCAGCTTTTTGGGACAGGGGAGCAAAAACATTCAGTACTTC. The genes are TRBV7-9 and TRBJ2-4; 10 nucleotides match TRBD1. V shed 3 bases, J shed 3 bases, and the junction held 5 bases outside the gene matches. CDR1 SEHNR and CDR2 FQNEAQ come from the germline V gene (reference sequence). The CDR3 runs 16 residues.